This T cell receptor beta chain is from a study of shared clonotypes between healthy human individuals (dated by TCRdb to 2018 to 2020). About the investigation overall: The cohort included a few men and a couple of women between 18 and 49 years of age. For each donor, three plates each were used for CD4 naive and CD4 memory, two plates were used for CD8 naive, and one plate was used for CD8 memory. Blood TCR repertoires of several healthy adults were deeply sequenced to estimate repertoire size and the extent of clonotype sharing between individuals. Different laboratories and diverse techniques were used to prepare libraries and sequence TCR repertoires, to increase sequencing depth and limit assay-specific biases. Between about 0.94 and 8.9 billion PBMCs per donor were obtained by leukapheresis.

Inclusive of the bounding cysteine and phenylalanine, the CDR3 is 14 residues long. Only the CDR3 DNA stays, 42 bases, in frame from base 1. Trimming takes 2 bases from V and 5 bases from J, and the germline ends sit 13 bases apart. The germline V gene encodes CDR1 SEHNR and CDR2 FQNEAQ (reference sequence). In regard to this clone: This clone's antigen is unknown. Base quality data are lacking; no much larger clone is found one base away.

Overall results and qualifications from the work: Sampling was restricted to blood, and TCR repertoires in tissue are likely to differ from TCR repertoires in blood. Pairwise subsampling led to the expectation that sequencing depth would affect the degree of clonotype sharing among donors. Clonotypes shared by all four sorted-subset donors showed higher generation probabilities than non-shared clonotypes. The genetic and exposure-history diversity represented was limited by the small number of donors. Incomplete sequencing was indicated by rarefaction of sorted-subset datasets, despite the large sequencing depth. About 4.5% of naive CD4, 3% to 4% of naive CD8, 2% to 2.5% of memory CD4, and 0.4% of memory CD8 clonotypes were shared across four donors. Larger estimated clonotype richness was generally found for naive subsets than for memory subsets.

Healthy HIV-negative adults with no recently reported acute infections or vaccinations were included as donors. Every donor was a Caucasian adult residing in Nashville, Tennessee, USA. CD4+ T cells were enriched through magnetic negative selection, after which naive cells were positively selected on CD45RA and the remaining negative fraction served as the memory subset. Blood was obtained by leukapheresis, after which PBMCs were separated by Ficoll-Histopaque density gradient centrifugation and cryopreserved in liquid nitrogen vapor phase. Analytical flow cytometry was used to check the purity and quantity of every magnetically sorted T cell population. From each sorted fraction, genomic DNA was isolated and quantified by UV absorbance on a Nanodrop 2000c. Using the deep immunoSEQ assay, multiplex PCR amplified TCR CDR3 regions from genomic DNA. Extracted genomic DNA from each cell subset was spread evenly across all wells of several immunoSEQ 96-well plates, with each plate serving as a replicate. For sorted subsets, about 220 ng of genomic DNA, equivalent to some 30,000 T cell genomes, went into each replicate PCR. Purified libraries were quantified with a Qubit 3.0 fluorometer, sized on a Bioanalyzer 2100, and re-quantified with the KAPA Library Quantification kit. Every immunoSEQ 96-well plate was sequenced on a dedicated single-read 150-cycle Illumina NextSeq 550 flow cell. Concerning the study's data processing: Because the immunoSEQ output included only junctional sequences and no quality scores, the filtering could not be the same as the filtering used for full-length reads. To assign V/J genes and CDR3, sequences were annotated using PyIR, a Python wrapper for IgBLAST v1.9, with IMGT germline references. Reads were filtered out if the reads had weak V/J assignments (E-value above 1e-6), no CDR3, stop codons, out-of-frame junctions, or ambiguous translated residues. V3J clonotypes were defined by identical inferred V gene, J gene, and CDR3 amino acid sequence. The percentage overlap between two repertoires was calculated by dividing the number of shared unique clonotypes by the size of the smaller repertoire. Three approaches were used to assess repertoire richness: RTK rarefaction, the Chao1 estimator, and Recon v2.1 estimates of unobserved clonotypes. Generation probabilities for all TCRbeta clonotypes obtained by the gDNA method from a few donors were computed using OLGA. TCRdb stores this immuneACCESS table with in-frame sequences only. Part of the clones is absent; in the studies checked, under half of the shortfall reflects unresolved V genes, and no reason is known for the rest. That table supplies the V and J calls and clone size; D and trimming were determined from the DNA. The sample table lists a few million clones, 80% to 95% of them with a count of one. Of the sample, under 0.45% is held by the ten largest clones.

Recombination connected TRBV7-9 to TRBJ2-7; TRBD1 could be the D gene, as 5 bases match. This receptor was obtained from a man between 18 and 35 years old in good health. Some clones in this sample may be carry-over from other donors' samples. Sequencing input: naive CD4+ T cells from PBMCs. According to the study, the label for this sample's cell subset or site signals: CD45RA+ positively selected. In nucleotides, the sequence is TGTGCCAGCAGCTTATTTGACAGTAGGGACGAGCAGTACTTC. It codes for CASSLFDSRDEQYF. With the portions outside the CDR3 filled from the reference TRBV7-9 and TRBJ2-7 genes, the complete variable region becomes DTGVSQNPRHKITKRGQNVTFRCDPISEHNRLYWYRQTLGQGPEFLTYFQNEAQLEKSRLLSDRFSAERPKGSFSTLEIQRTEQGDSAMYLCASSLFDSRDEQYFGPGTRLTVT.